This TCR beta chain was identified during a study of blood T cells in healthy people across ages. Primers used in a second PCR of about 7 to 11 cycles were a sample-barcoded 5' primer and a J-beta primer mix. Every cDNA molecule carried a tag from a template-switch adaptor bearing 12 random nucleotides. TCRdb analysed the 5' RACE reads with MiXCR anew, one entry per CDR3 protein. Of some 1.5 million distinct CDR3 sequences detected, around 40% appear once; the ten largest clones hold 4%. Germline-derived CDR1 and CDR2 are SGHRS and YFSETQ. V gave up 4 bases and J gave up 4 bases; unmatched junction bases: 8. This CDR3 has 15 amino acids.

The sample taken for sequencing was blood. The V and J genes are TRBV5-1 and TRBJ2-3; 8 bases fit TRBD1. The origin of this receptor is a woman between 18 and 30 years old in good health. The CDR3 bases are TGCGCCAGCAGCGCTACAGGGGGTAGCGCAGATACGCAGTATTTT. Residues: CASSATGGSADTQYF.